A selection of T cell receptor beta chains follows, all from one sample in a study of T cell repertoires in cytomegalovirus infection. Antigens for these TCRs are unknown. A single record per CDR3 protein comes from TCRdb applying MiXCR to the reads. Here the sample spans about 770,000 distinct CDR3 sequences, just under 30% being singletons. Material: cultured CD8+ T cells from PBMCs, obtained from culture after CMV antigen stimulation. These receptors all stem from a human donor in good health (CMV status not recorded). Some clones in this sample may be carry-over from other donors' samples. Both conserved end residues are part of each CDR3. The D gene is left open where the match is weak. A row's size may be missing; if present it is once, few, many or a size class.

d_call | j_call | clone_size | v_call | cdr3_nt | cdr3_aa
NA | TRBJ2-4 | NA | TRBV20-1 | TGCAGTGCTAGGCTCAAAAACATTCAGTACTTC | CSARLKNIQYF
NA | TRBJ1-5 | few | TRBV6-1 | TGTGCCAGCAGTGAAGGTTGGGACAATCAGCCCCAGCATTTT | CASSEGWDNQPQHF
TRBD2 | TRBJ2-3 | NA | TRBV24-1 | TGTGCCACCGCCCCCCCTAGCGGGGGGGCTGTGGGGGAAGATACGCAGTATTTT | CATAPPSGGAVGEDTQYF
NA | TRBJ1-2 | few | TRBV29-1 | TGCAGCGCCGCGTCAGGGTCACAGTGGCTATATGGCTACACCTTC | CSAASGSQWLYGYTF
NA | TRBJ2-7 | NA | TRBV6-5 | TGTGCCAGCAGTTCTCCTCTAGCAAAAGGCTACGAGCAGTACTTC | CASSSPLAKGYEQYF
NA | TRBJ1-1 | once | TRBV7-6 | TGTGCCAGCAGCAAAAACAAGAACACTGAAGCTTTCTTT | CASSKNKNTEAFF
NA | TRBJ2-5 | many | TRBV7-8 | TGTGCCAGCAGCTTAGGGGGGGTACTACAAGAGACCCAGTACTTC | CASSLGGVLQETQYF
NA | TRBJ2-3 | few | TRBV27 | TGTGCCAGCAGTTTTGGGATAGCGTTAAATACGCAGTATTTT | CASSFGIALNTQYF
TRBD1 | TRBJ1-1 | NA | TRBV7-9 | TGTGCCAGCAGCGCCCAGGGGGCGGCGGAAGCTTTCTTT | CASSAQGAAEAFF
NA | TRBJ1-1 | few | TRBV29-1 | TGCAGCGTTGTCGAAACGGGGGCGAAGAACACTGAAGCTTTCTTT | CSVVETGAKNTEAFF
NA | TRBJ2-2 | NA | TRBV7-3 | TGTGCCAGCAGCTTAATTTCGAACACCGGGGAGCTGTTTTTT | CASSLISNTGELFF
NA | TRBJ2-7 | NA | TRBV6-2/TRBV6-3 | TGTGCCAGCAGTGGGGGGCCCGGAGGCTACGAGCAGTACTTC | CASSGGPGGYEQYF
NA | TRBJ1-2 | NA | TRBV7-9 | TGTGCCAGCAGCCCACCTTACCCTTCTTATGGCTACACCTTC | CASSPPYPSYGYTF
NA | TRBJ2-3 | few | TRBV24-1 | TGTGCCACCAGTGAAACAGGGTCCCTCACAGATACGCAGTATTTT | CATSETGSLTDTQYF
NA | TRBJ1-1 | NA | TRBV12-3/TRBV12-4 | TGTGCCAGCAGACCGATGAGGACTGAAGCTTTCTTT | CASRPMRTEAFF
NA | TRBJ2-2 | NA | TRBV2 | TGTGCCAGCAGACAGTCAGCTGATGCGAACACCGGGGAGCTGTTTTTT | CASRQSADANTGELFF
TRBD1 | TRBJ2-7 | many | TRBV7-9 | TGTGCCAGCAGCTCTCCCGGGACAGGGACCAGCTCCTACGAGCAGTACTTC | CASSSPGTGTSSYEQYF
NA | TRBJ1-5 | NA | TRBV20-1 | TGCAGTGCTGGAGGTCGTAGCAATCAGCCCCAGCATTTT | CSAGGRSNQPQHF
NA | TRBJ2-6 | few | TRBV27 | TGTGCCAGCAGTTCCGGGATTGGGGCCAACGTCCTGACTTTC | CASSSGIGANVLTF
TRBD1 | TRBJ1-1 | few | TRBV6-5 | TGTGCCAGCAGCCCCACAGGGGACGGAGCCACTGAAGCTTTCTTT | CASSPTGDGATEAFF
NA | TRBJ1-1 | many | TRBV7-6 | TGTGCCAGCAGCCCCTGGGGGGACACTGAAGCTTTCTTT | CASSPWGDTEAFF
NA | TRBJ1-3 | few | TRBV12-3/TRBV12-4 | TGTGCCAGCAGGTCGCGCGGCTCTGGAAACACCATATATTTT | CASRSRGSGNTIYF
TRBD1 | TRBJ1-3 | NA | TRBV12-3/TRBV12-4 | TGTGCCAGCAGTTTAGGGCAGGGGGCGGACACCATATATTTT | CASSLGQGADTIYF
NA | TRBJ1-1 | once | TRBV3-1 | TGTGCCAGCAGGCAAGCCGGTACGAACACTGAAGCTTTCTTT | CASRQAGTNTEAFF
NA | TRBJ2-3 | NA | TRBV7-6 | TGTGCCAGCAGCTTAGCGTTCGGAGATTCGGGCGTCCCTTACCACGGAGATACGCAGTATTTT | CASSLAFGDSGVPYHGDTQYF
NA | TRBJ2-7 | few | TRBV27 | TGTGCCAGCAGGGGTGTTTATCCCTACGAGCAGTACTTC | CASRGVYPYEQYF
NA | TRBJ1-4 | few | TRBV28 | TGTGCCAGCAGCTTCGAAGGACGGAATGAAAAACTGTTTTTT | CASSFEGRNEKLFF
NA | TRBJ1-5 | many | TRBV7-6 | TGTGCCAGCAGCTTAGCCACAGATAGCAATCAGCCCCAGCATTTT | CASSLATDSNQPQHF
TRBD1 | TRBJ1-5 | few | TRBV19 | TGTGCCAGTAGTTTGGGGACAGGGTTGAGCAATCAGCCCCAGCATTTT | CASSLGTGLSNQPQHF
NA | TRBJ1-6 | NA | TRBV14 | TGTGCCAGCAGCCATCAGCCACTGGGTAGAAATTCACCCCTCCACTTT | CASSHQPLGRNSPLHF
TRBD2 | TRBJ2-1 | few | TRBV7-6 | TGTGCCAGCAGCCGACTCGATCTAGCGGGGTCCTACAATGAGCAGTTCTTC | CASSRLDLAGSYNEQFF
TRBD2 | TRBJ2-7 | many | TRBV12-3/TRBV12-4 | TGTGCCAGCAGTTTAGCAACCTGGGACGGGGGGGCGGGCCACGAGCAGTACTTC | CASSLATWDGGAGHEQYF
NA | TRBJ2-3 | few | TRBV6-2/TRBV6-3 | TGTGCCAGCAGTTACTCGATAGTAGATACGCAGTATTTT | CASSYSIVDTQYF
NA | TRBJ2-1 | NA | TRBV5-5 | TGTGCCAGCAGCTTGGGTTTGAATCCAAATGAGCAGTTCTTC | CASSLGLNPNEQFF
NA | TRBJ2-7 | few | TRBV7-9 | TGTGCCAGCGGAGGGTCCTCCCCCCACGAGCAGTACTTC | CASGGSSPHEQYF
NA | TRBJ2-3 | NA | TRBV12-3/TRBV12-4 | TGTGCCAGCAGTCCATACGCAGGGACCAGCACAGATACGCAGTATTTT | CASSPYAGTSTDTQYF
TRBD1 | TRBJ1-5 | NA | TRBV27 | TGTGCCAGCAGTCCCAGGGGGCCGCGTCAGCCCCAGCATTTT | CASSPRGPRQPQHF
NA | TRBJ1-3 | NA | TRBV7-9 | TGTGCCAGCACCACGGGTAGCGGGAACTCTGGAAACACCATATATTTT | CASTTGSGNSGNTIYF
TRBD1 | TRBJ2-4 | many | TRBV11-2 | TGTGCCAGCAGCTCACAAAAAGGGGACAGGGGATTC | CASSSQKGDRGF
NA | TRBJ2-5 | few | TRBV6-5 | TGTGCCAGCAGTTACTCAGCAAGCCCTGGGGCCTACCAAGAGACCCAGTACTTC | CASSYSASPGAYQETQYF
NA | TRBJ1-1 | few | TRBV24-1 | TGTGCCACCAGTGGGGGCATGGGCAGGGAGTGGACTGAAGCTTTCTTT | CATSGGMGREWTEAFF
TRBD1 | TRBJ2-5 | NA | TRBV7-9 | TGTGCCAGCACCCCAGACAGGGACCAAGAGACCCAGTACTTC | CASTPDRDQETQYF
NA | TRBJ1-5 | few | TRBV5-6 | TGTGCCAGCAGCTTGGGTACAGGGTTCGGGCAGCCCCAGCATTTT | CASSLGTGFGQPQHF
NA | TRBJ2-4 | NA | TRBV9 | TGTGCCAGCAGCGTAGGAAGGGGGGGGCTAGCCAAAAACATTCAGTACTTC | CASSVGRGGLAKNIQYF
TRBD2 | TRBJ2-3 | many | TRBV7-8 | TGTGCCAGCAGCCCCCGGACTAGCGGGGGGGCAGATACGCAGTATTTT | CASSPRTSGGADTQYF
TRBD1 | TRBJ2-7 | NA | TRBV9 | TGTGCCAGCAGCCCTCGCGGGGGGACAGGGGACTACGAGCAGTACTTC | CASSPRGGTGDYEQYF
TRBD1 | TRBJ2-1 | many | TRBV7-2 | TGTGCCAGCAGCCCTCGACAGGGCGAGTCCTACAATGAGCAGTTCTTC | CASSPRQGESYNEQFF
TRBD1 | TRBJ1-2 | many | TRBV12-3/TRBV12-4 | TGTGCCAGCAGTTTTAGGGACAGGGTTTTTAGGAACTATGGCTACACCTTC | CASSFRDRVFRNYGYTF
NA | TRBJ2-2 | few | TRBV4-1 | TGCGCCAGCAGCCAAGAATCAGGGAACACCGGGGAGCTGTTTTTT | CASSQESGNTGELFF
NA | TRBJ2-3 | NA | TRBV7-2 | TGTGCCAGCAGCTTAGGCGAGGGCGGGGTCCTCACAGATACGCAGTATTTT | CASSLGEGGVLTDTQYF
NA | TRBJ1-1 | NA | TRBV14 | TGTGCCAGCAGCCAAGATTACGCCCTCGCGCCTGAAGCTTTCTTT | CASSQDYALAPEAFF
TRBD1 | TRBJ1-3 | few | TRBV27 | TGTGCCAGCAGCCTAAGACAGGGAATCTCTGGAAACACCATATATTTT | CASSLRQGISGNTIYF
NA | TRBJ1-1 | NA | TRBV20-1 | TGCAGTGCTAGAGATCTCCAGGGCTGGACTGAAGCTTTCTTT | CSARDLQGWTEAFF
NA | TRBJ2-3 | few | TRBV7-6 | TGTGCCAGCAGCTTATCGAAGGGATATAGCGCAGATACGCAGTATTTT | CASSLSKGYSADTQYF
NA | TRBJ2-3 | few | TRBV12-3/TRBV12-4 | TGTGCCAGCAGTGGGGGGACATCCCGCACAGATACGCAGTATTTT | CASSGGTSRTDTQYF
NA | TRBJ2-1 | NA | TRBV6-6 | TGTGCCAGCGGTCCTCCGGGAAGGGTCGAGTTCTTC | CASGPPGRVEFF